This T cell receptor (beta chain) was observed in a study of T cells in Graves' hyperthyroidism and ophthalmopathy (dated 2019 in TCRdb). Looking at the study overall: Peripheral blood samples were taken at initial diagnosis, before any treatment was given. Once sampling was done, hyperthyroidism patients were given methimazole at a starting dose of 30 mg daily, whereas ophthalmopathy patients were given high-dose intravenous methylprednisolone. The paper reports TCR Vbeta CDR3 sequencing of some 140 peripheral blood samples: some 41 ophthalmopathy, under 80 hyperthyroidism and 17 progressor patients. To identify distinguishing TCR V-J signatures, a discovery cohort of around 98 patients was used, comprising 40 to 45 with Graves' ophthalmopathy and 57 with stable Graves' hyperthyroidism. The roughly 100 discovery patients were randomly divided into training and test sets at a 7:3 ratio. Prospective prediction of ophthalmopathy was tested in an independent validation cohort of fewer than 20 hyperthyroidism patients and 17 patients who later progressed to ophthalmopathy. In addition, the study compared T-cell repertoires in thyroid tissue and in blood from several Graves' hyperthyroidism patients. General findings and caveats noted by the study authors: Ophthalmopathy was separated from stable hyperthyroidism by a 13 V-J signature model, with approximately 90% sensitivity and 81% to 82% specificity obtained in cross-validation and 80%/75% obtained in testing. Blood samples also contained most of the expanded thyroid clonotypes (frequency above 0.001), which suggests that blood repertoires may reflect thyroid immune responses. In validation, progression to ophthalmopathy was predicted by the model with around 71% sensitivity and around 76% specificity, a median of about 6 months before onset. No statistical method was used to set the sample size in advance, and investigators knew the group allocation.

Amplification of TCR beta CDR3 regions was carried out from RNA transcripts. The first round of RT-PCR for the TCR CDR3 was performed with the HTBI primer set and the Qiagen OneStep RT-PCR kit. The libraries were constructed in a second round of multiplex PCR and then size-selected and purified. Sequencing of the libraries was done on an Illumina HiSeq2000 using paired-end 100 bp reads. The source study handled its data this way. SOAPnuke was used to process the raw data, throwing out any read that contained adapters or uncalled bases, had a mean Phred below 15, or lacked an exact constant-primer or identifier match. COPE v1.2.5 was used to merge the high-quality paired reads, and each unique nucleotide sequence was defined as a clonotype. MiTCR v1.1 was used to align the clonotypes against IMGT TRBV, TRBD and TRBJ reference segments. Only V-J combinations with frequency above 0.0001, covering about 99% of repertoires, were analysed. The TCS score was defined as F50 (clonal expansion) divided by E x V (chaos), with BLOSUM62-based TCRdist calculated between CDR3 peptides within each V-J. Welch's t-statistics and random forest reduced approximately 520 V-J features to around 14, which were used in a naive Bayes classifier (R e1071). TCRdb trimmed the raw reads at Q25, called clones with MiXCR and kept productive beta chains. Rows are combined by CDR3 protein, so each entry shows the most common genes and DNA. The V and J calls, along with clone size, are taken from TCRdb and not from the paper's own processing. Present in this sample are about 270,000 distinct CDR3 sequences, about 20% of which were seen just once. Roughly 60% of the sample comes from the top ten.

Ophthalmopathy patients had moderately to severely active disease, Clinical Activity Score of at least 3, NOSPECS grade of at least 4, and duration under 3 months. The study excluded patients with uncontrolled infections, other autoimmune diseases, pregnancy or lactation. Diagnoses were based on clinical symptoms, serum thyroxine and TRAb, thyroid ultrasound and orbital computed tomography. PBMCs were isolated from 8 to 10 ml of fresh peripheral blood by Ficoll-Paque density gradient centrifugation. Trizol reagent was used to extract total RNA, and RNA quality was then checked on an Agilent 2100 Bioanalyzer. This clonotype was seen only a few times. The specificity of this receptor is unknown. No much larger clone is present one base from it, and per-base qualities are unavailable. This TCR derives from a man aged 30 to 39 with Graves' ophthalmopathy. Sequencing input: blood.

This receptor has the CDR3 CASSWTSGSHEQYF. At the DNA level, the sequence is TGTGCCAGCAGTTGGACTAGCGGGAGCCACGAGCAGTACTTC. The chain is encoded by TRBV6-2 or TRBV6-3 joined to TRBJ2-7, and TRBD2 matches 13 of the central bases. From the cysteine up to the phenylalanine, the CDR3 has a length of 14 residues. Just CDR3 DNA is preserved here, 42 bases in frame from base 1. CDR1 and CDR2 (MNHEY, SVGEGT) derive from the germline V gene. Trimmed from V: 4 bases; trimmed from J: 5 bases; junction bases lacking a gene match: 2.